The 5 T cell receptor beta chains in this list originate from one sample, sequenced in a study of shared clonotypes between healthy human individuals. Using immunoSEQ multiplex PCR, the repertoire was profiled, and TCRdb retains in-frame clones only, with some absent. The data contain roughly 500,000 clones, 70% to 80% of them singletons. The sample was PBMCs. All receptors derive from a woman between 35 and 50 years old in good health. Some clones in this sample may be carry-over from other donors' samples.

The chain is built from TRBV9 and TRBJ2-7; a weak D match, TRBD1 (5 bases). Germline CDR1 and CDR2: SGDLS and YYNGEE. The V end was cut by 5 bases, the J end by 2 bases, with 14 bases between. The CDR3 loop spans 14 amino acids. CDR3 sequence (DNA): TGTGCCAGCAGTCCCCAGGGAAGAACCTACGAGCAGTACTTC. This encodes CASSPQGRTYEQYF.

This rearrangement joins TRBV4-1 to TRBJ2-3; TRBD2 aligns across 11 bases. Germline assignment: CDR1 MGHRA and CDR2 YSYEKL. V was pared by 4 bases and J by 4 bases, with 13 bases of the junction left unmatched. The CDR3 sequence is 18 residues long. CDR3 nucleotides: TGCGCCAGCAGCCCCCTAACCCTTACTAGCGGGAGAGCAGATACGCAGTATTTT. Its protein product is CASSPLTLTSGRADTQYF.

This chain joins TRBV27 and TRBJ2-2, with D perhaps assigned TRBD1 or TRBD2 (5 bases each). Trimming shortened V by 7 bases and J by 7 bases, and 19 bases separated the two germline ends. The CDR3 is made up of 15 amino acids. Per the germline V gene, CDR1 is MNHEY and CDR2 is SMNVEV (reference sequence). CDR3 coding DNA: TGTGCCAGCACAACCGGGATAAGGGGTTTCGGGGAGCTGTTTTTT. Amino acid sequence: CASTTGIRGFGELFF.

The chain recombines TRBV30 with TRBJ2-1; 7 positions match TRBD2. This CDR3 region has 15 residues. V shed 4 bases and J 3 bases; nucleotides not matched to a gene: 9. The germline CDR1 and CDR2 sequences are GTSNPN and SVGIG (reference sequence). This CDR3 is CAWTNQAGYYNEQFF. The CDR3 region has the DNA TGTGCCTGGACGAACCAAGCGGGATACTACAATGAGCAGTTCTTC.

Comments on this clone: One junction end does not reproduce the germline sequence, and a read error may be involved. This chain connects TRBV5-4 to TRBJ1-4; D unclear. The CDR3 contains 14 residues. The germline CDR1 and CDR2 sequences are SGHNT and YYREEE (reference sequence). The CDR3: CTSSLGRSNEKLFF. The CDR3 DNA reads TGTACCAGCAGCCTGGGGAGGAGTAATGAAAAACTGTTTTTT.